Listed below are T cell receptor beta chains from one sample, sequenced in a study of blood T cell repertoires in COVID-19. Some clones are missing from TCRdb's copy, which holds only in-frame ones; the method was immunoSEQ multiplex PCR. Among about 250,000 clones listed, around 80% were seen once. Sequenced material: PBMCs or T cells enriched from blood (not recorded which). Receptor source: a man aged 35-49 years who had been exposed to COVID-19. Each CDR3 is given with its conserved first and last residue. A D gene is named only where the DNA matches it firmly. Only part of the rows carry a size: once, few, many, or a class if the clone is expanded.

clone_size	d_call	v_call	j_call	cdr3_nt	cdr3_aa
once	TRBD1	TRBV11-2	TRBJ1-6	TGTGCCAGCAGCTTAGGGACAGGGATTGTTTATAATTCACCCCTCCACTTT	CASSLGTGIVYNSPLHF
-	-	TRBV24-1	TRBJ2-1	TGTGCCACCAGTGATCCGGATGAGCAGTTCTTC	CATSDPDEQFF
-	-	TRBV7-9	TRBJ1-1	TGTGCCAGCAGCTGGCACCGGGCGGGAGCTTTCTTT	CASSWHRAGAFF
-	-	TRBV5-6	TRBJ1-1	TGTGCCAGCAGCTTGGGACACTACACTGAAGCTTTCTTT	CASSLGHYTEAFF
-	TRBD1	TRBV9	TRBJ1-1	TGTGCCAGCAGCCTGCAGGGACAGGGCTCCCGAGCTTTCTTT	CASSLQGQGSRAFF
-	-	TRBV7-7	TRBJ2-3	TGTGCTAGCAGCCCGGGAACCGCGGTGGCAGATACGCAGTATTTT	CASSPGTAVADTQYF
-	TRBD2	TRBV9	TRBJ2-5	TGTGCCAGCAGCGACAAGCTAGCGGGAGAGACCCAGTACTTC	CASSDKLAGETQYF
-	TRBD1	TRBV5-1	TRBJ2-3	TGCGCCAGCAGCACCGAGGGGGCCAACGAGTGGGATACGCAGTATTTT	CASSTEGANEWDTQYF
-	TRBD2	TRBV19	TRBJ2-3	TGTGCCAGTAGTATGGGACTAGCGGGAGCAGATACGCAGTATTTT	CASSMGLAGADTQYF
-	-	TRBV11-2	TRBJ2-2	TGTGCCAGCAGCCCGGACTTTAACACCGGGGAGCTGTTTTTT	CASSPDFNTGELFF
-	TRBD1	TRBV6-5	TRBJ1-6	TGTGCCAGCAGTAGCCCAGGGGGTAGATCACCCCTCCACTTT	CASSSPGGRSPLHF
-	-	TRBV4-2	TRBJ2-3	TGTGCCAGCACTAGTAATTTCTTTAGCACAGATACGCAGTATTTT	CASTSNFFSTDTQYF
-	TRBD1	TRBV6-6	TRBJ1-2	TGTGCCAGCACCGGGACAGCTTATGGCTACACCTTC	CASTGTAYGYTF
-	-	TRBV28	TRBJ2-7	TGTGCCAGCAGTCCAGCAGACAGTGGGCAGTACTTC	CASSPADSGQYF
-	-	TRBV30	TRBJ2-7	TGTGCCTGGAGTTCTGACGCGGGAAGGTCCTACGAGCAGTACTTC	CAWSSDAGRSYEQYF
-	-	TRBV5-4	TRBJ2-7	TGTGCCAGCAGCTTGGCCTCTAGTAACGAGCAGTACTTC	CASSLASSNEQYF
once	-	TRBV20-1	TRBJ2-7	TGCAGTGCTGAGAGGAGCGAGCAGTACTTC	CSAERSEQYF
-	TRBD1	TRBV15	TRBJ1-1	TGTGCCACAACTGAGGACAGGTGGAACACTGAAGCTTTCTTT	CATTEDRWNTEAFF
few	-	TRBV2	TRBJ2-2	TGTGCCAGCAGTAACTCCCGGTACGGGGAGCTGTTTTTT	CASSNSRYGELFF
few	-	TRBV27	TRBJ2-7	TGTGCCAGCAGTTTATGGGGGACTGCATCCTACGAGCAGTACTTC	CASSLWGTASYEQYF
many	-	TRBV5-6	TRBJ1-2	TGTGCCAGCAGCTTGATGGCAGGGCGCGGTTTCTATGGCTACACCTTC	CASSLMAGRGFYGYTF
-	TRBD2	TRBV5-8	TRBJ2-1	TGTGCCAGCAGCTTGGGAACTAGCGCAGAGTTCTTC	CASSLGTSAEFF
-	-	TRBV24-1	TRBJ2-6	TGTGCCACCAGTTACAGCTCTGGGGCCAACGTCCTGACTTTC	CATSYSSGANVLTF
-	-	TRBV7-2	TRBJ2-7	TGTGCCAGCAGCTTGACAGCCTACGAGCAGTACTTC	CASSLTAYEQYF
-	-	TRBV30	TRBJ2-2	TGTGCCTGGGCACTGGCCGGGGAGCTGTTTTTT	CAWALAGELFF
-	-	TRBV18	TRBJ2-5	TGTGCCAGCTCACCAGGGACGACCACTGGGGGCGAGACCCAGTACTTC	CASSPGTTTGGETQYF
-	TRBD1	TRBV2	TRBJ1-1	TGTGCCAGCAGTCCGGGACAGTTGATAACTGAAGCTTTCTTT	CASSPGQLITEAFF
-	-	TRBV4-2	TRBJ1-1	TGTGCCAGCAGCCATCCGGACAGAGAGACTGAAGCTTTCTTT	CASSHPDRETEAFF
-	-	TRBV30	TRBJ2-7	TGTGCCTGGAGTCGGGTAGAGCAGTACTTC	CAWSRVEQYF
-	TRBD1	TRBV2	TRBJ1-6	TGTGCCAGCAGTCTGGACAGGGGTAATTCACCCCTCCACTTT	CASSLDRGNSPLHF
-	TRBD2	TRBV5-1	TRBJ2-5	TGCGCCAGTTCGACACTCCCAGCAGCGACCGTGGCTAGCGGGAGGATGGAGACCCAGTACTTC	CASSTLPAATVASGRMETQYF
-	-	TRBV7-8	TRBJ1-1	TGTGCCAGCAGCTTAAGTGTATCTTCAGGGACTGAAGCTTTCTTT	CASSLSVSSGTEAFF
-	-	TRBV20-1	TRBJ1-4	TGCAGTGCTAGTTTGGGGGCTTCTAATGAAAAACTGTTTTTT	CSASLGASNEKLFF
-	TRBD1	TRBV30	TRBJ1-2	TGTGCCACCCCCGGGACAGGGGCCCACACCTTC	CATPGTGAHTF
-	-	TRBV30	TRBJ2-3	TGTGCCTGGAGGGGCGCAGCTAGCACAGATACGCAGTATTTT	CAWRGAASTDTQYF
-	-	TRBV12-3/TRBV12-4	TRBJ2-1	TGTGCCAGCAGTCTCCGGGGGGAGCAGTTCTTC	CASSLRGEQFF
once	TRBD1	TRBV7-2	TRBJ1-2	TGTGCCAGCAGCAACCGGGACAGGGTTAACTACACCTTC	CASSNRDRVNYTF
-	-	TRBV6-2/TRBV6-3	TRBJ2-3	TGTGCCAGCAGTCACCAACCGGGACACCCAAGCACAGATACGCAGTATTTT	CASSHQPGHPSTDTQYF
-	-	TRBV14	TRBJ2-1	TGTGCCAGCAGGCGGATTGGTAGCGATGGAGAGCAGTTCTTC	CASRRIGSDGEQFF
-	-	TRBV30	TRBJ1-2	TGTGCCTGGTCGCCTGGGGGGGGCTACACCTTC	CAWSPGGGYTF
-	-	TRBV14	TRBJ1-3	TGTGCCAGCAGCCAAGCCGGGACATCTGGAAACACCATATATTTT	CASSQAGTSGNTIYF
-	TRBD1	TRBV7-9	TRBJ2-7	TGTGCCAGCAGCGTCACAGGGGCCCCATACGAGCAGTACTTC	CASSVTGAPYEQYF
-	TRBD1	TRBV9	TRBJ1-2	TGTGCCAGCAGCGTCCCGGGACAGGGCTCCTATGGCTACACCTTC	CASSVPGQGSYGYTF
-	-	TRBV2	TRBJ1-4	TGTGCCAGCAGTGAAGTGGGGGCGCCTCGGGAAAAACTGTTTTTT	CASSEVGAPREKLFF
-	-	TRBV2	TRBJ1-2	TGTGCCAGACTAGACAGGACTAACTATGGCTACACCTTC	CARLDRTNYGYTF
-	TRBD2	TRBV6-6	TRBJ2-7	TGTGCCAGCGAGAACAAGCGGGGGAGCTCCTACGAGCAGTACTTC	CASENKRGSSYEQYF
-	-	TRBV5-5	TRBJ2-3	TGTGCCAGCGCCCCTTTGGGCGTTACGCAGTATTTT	CASAPLGVTQYF
-	TRBD1	TRBV3-1/TRBV3-2	TRBJ1-1	TGTGCCAGCAGGAACAGGGGGCCCAACACTGAAGCTTTCTTT	CASRNRGPNTEAFF
-	TRBD1	TRBV11-3	TRBJ2-7	TGTGCCAGCAGCTTAGCTGGGACAGGGCCCTACGAGCAGTACTTC	CASSLAGTGPYEQYF
-	-	TRBV19	TRBJ1-2	TGTGCCAGTAGTATCCTCAGGACAGTTGGCTATGGCTACACCTTC	CASSILRTVGYGYTF
-	TRBD2	TRBV5-1	TRBJ2-2	TGCGCCAGCAGCTTGAGGCCTAGCGGGAAGAACACCGGGGAGCTGTTTTTT	CASSLRPSGKNTGELFF
-	TRBD1	TRBV18	TRBJ1-6	TGTGCCAGCTCACCACGACAGGGTGTCGATTCACCCCTCCACTTT	CASSPRQGVDSPLHF
-	TRBD2	TRBV9	TRBJ2-1	TGTGCCAGCAGCCAATGGGGGGGCTCCTACAATGAGCAGTTCTTC	CASSQWGGSYNEQFF
-	-	TRBV7-8	TRBJ2-1	TGTGCCAGCAGCTTAACCGAGTCCTCCCGGCGGAGGCAGTTCTTC	CASSLTESSRRRQFF
-	-	TRBV5-1	TRBJ2-6	TGCGCCAGCAGCTTGGACTATTCTGGGGCCAACGTCCTGACTTTC	CASSLDYSGANVLTF
-	-	TRBV9	TRBJ2-3	TGTGCCAGCAGCGTAGCTTGGGGGGAGATTAGCACAGATACGCAGTATTTT	CASSVAWGEISTDTQYF
-	TRBD2	TRBV24-1	TRBJ2-1	TGTGCCACCAGTAGCGGGGGCGGCAATGAGCAGTTCTTC	CATSSGGGNEQFF
many	-	TRBV14	TRBJ2-3	TGTGCCAGCAGCCTGACAGATTTAAATACGCAGTATTTT	CASSLTDLNTQYF